The sequence of this T cell receptor beta chain was determined in a study of blood T cells in healthy people across ages. Study-level findings and limits: Underestimates were what the diversity estimates from one million T cells were considered to be. Without sorted subsets, naive and antigen-experienced compartments could not be conclusively compared.

Every donor provided approximately 9.2 milliliters of peripheral blood. Trimming left V 0 bases short and J 0 bases short, with 12 bases between. CDR1 and CDR2 (germline): MGHDK, SYGVNS. CDR3 size: 17 residues. This clonotype was counted only a few times. Its antigen is unidentified. A second roughly 6 to 11 cycle PCR used barcoded and J-beta primers. TCRdb redid the calling of the 5' RACE reads with MiXCR, one entry per CDR3 protein. The sample carries roughly 1 million distinct CDR3 sequences, approximately 26% recorded once. The sample was also reused in another study, on T cells of mothers and their children. That paper states: According to the study, all extracted RNA entered cDNA synthesis at roughly 1.5 ug per 15 ul.

The TCR sequence derives from a girl aged 2-10 years in good health. The V gene is TRBV25-1, the J gene TRBJ2-1, with D unresolved. The sample was blood. The CDR3 is CASSEYLESSSYNEQFF. CDR3 DNA: TGTGCCAGCAGTGAATATCTGGAAAGCAGCTCCTACAATGAGCAGTTCTTC.